These 5 T cell receptor beta chains were all obtained from the same sample, sequenced in a study of T cell repertoires in cytomegalovirus infection (dated by TCRdb to about 2019). TCRdb names Illumina HiSeq 1500 as the instrument used. The public reads were quality trimmed at Q25 with fastp and then assembled into clones with MiXCR by TCRdb, keeping productive beta chains. CDR3 protein sequences are deduplicated, and each keeps its most common genes and DNA. The sample has some 500,000 distinct CDR3 sequences on record, roughly 34% of them singletons. The ten biggest clones cover roughly a sixth of the sample. No antigen has been assigned to these receptors. The treatment or condition label on this specimen signifies: in vitro stimulation with specific CMV peptide epitopes to enrich CMV-specific T cells. Material: cultured PBMCs, obtained from culture after CMV antigen stimulation. Source of these receptors: a human donor in good health (CMV status not recorded). Some clones in this sample may be carry-over from other donors' samples.

The gene calls are TRBV6-2 or TRBV6-3 and TRBJ1-2, with D unresolved. Germline CDR1 MNHEY, CDR2 SVGEGT. The germline V and J ends were trimmed by 0 bases and 7 bases, with 12 bases remaining between them. This CDR3 has 14 amino acids. CDR3 protein: CASSYSVQARGYTF. CDR3 DNA sequence: TGTGCCAGCAGTTACTCTGTCCAGGCTCGTGGCTACACCTTC.

This chain connects TRBV9 to TRBJ2-5; D may match TRBD1 or TRBD2 (5 bases each). This CDR3 is built from 15 residues. Trimming took 6 bases from V and 5 from J, leaving 20 bases between them. The germline gives CDR1 SGDLS, CDR2 YYNGEE. CDR3 residues: CASIPGTRFGETQYF. The CDR3 DNA follows: TGTGCCAGCATACCAGGGACCCGATTCGGGGAGACCCAGTACTTC. The entire variable domain, with the rest obtained from reference TRBV9 and TRBJ2-5, is as follows: DSGVTQTPKHLITATGQRVTLRCSPRSGDLSVYWYQQSLDQGLQFLIQYYNGEERAKGNILERFSAQQFPDLHSELNLSSLELGDSALYFCASIPGTRFGETQYFGPGTRLLVL.

The chain employs TRBV6-1 and TRBJ2-7, with D possibly being TRBD1 (5 bases). Per germline, CDR1 MNHNS and CDR2 SASEGT. V dropped 6 bases and J dropped 3 bases, with 9 bases sitting between them. CDR3 size: 12 residues. CDR3 DNA sequence: TGTGCCAGCAGAGCTACAGGCTACGAGCAGTACGTC. Protein: CASRATGYEQYV.

This clonotype was observed a few times. The chain combines TRBV25-1 with TRBJ2-2, with 9 bases identical to TRBD1. V shed 3 bases, J shed 5 bases, and the junction held 13 bases outside the gene matches. The germline CDR1 and CDR2 sequences are MGHDK and SYGVNS. This CDR3 region has 18 residues. CDR3 in amino acids: CASSDPGAGQGGTGELFF. As DNA, the CDR3 is TGTGCCAGCAGTGACCCCGGAGCGGGACAGGGAGGGACCGGGGAGCTGTTTTTT.

This clonotype was counted many times. The V gene is TRBV7-2, the J gene TRBJ2-1, with 7 positions matching TRBD2. Germline V gene data show CDR1 as SGHTA and CDR2 as FQGNSA. With 5 bases clipped from V and 7 bases from J, the junction kept 8 bases outside the gene matches. This CDR3 contains 14 residues. In DNA, the CDR3 is TGTGCCAGCAGCCGTGGGGGGGGTTGGAATGAGCAGTTCTTC. It translates to CASSRGGGWNEQFF. Full variable domain (missing parts from reference TRBV7-2 and TRBJ2-1): GAGVSQSPSNKVTEKGKDVELRCDPISGHTALYWYRQSLGQGLEFLIYFQGNSAPDKSGLPSDRFSAERTGGSVSTLTIQRTQQEDSAVYLCASSRGGGWNEQFFGPGTRLTVL.